Below, 32 T cell receptor beta chains from the same sample are listed, as sequenced in a study of prognosis after radiotherapy for stage I lung cancer. CDR3 of TCR beta was amplified from genomic DNA via a two-round multiplex PCR. First-round PCR employed TRBV- and TRBJ-specific primers for each gene. TCRdb redid the calling of the multiplex PCR reads with MiXCR, one entry per CDR3 protein. The sample consists of fewer than 65,000 distinct CDR3 sequences, around a third of them appearing once. The source was PBMCs, collected before or after stereotactic body radiation therapy (not recorded which). The receptors come from a donor at least 50 years old with non-small cell lung cancer.

The CDR3 loop is CAWSAGQGSSNYGYTF. In nucleotides, the CDR3 is TGTGCCTGGAGTGCGGGACAGGGCTCTTCTAACTATGGCTACACCTTC. The gene calls are TRBV30 and TRBJ1-2; 9 positions match TRBD1. There are 16 residues in the CDR3. CDR1 GTSNPN and CDR2 SVGIG come from the germline V gene (reference sequence). V lost 1 base to trimming and J lost 0 bases; unmatched junction nucleotides: 6.

This clonotype was seen a few times. This sequence may be a read error, since a much larger clone differs from it by one base. The chain has TRBV7-2 and TRBJ2-3; no reliable D call. Germline V gene data show CDR1 as SGHTA and CDR2 as FQGNSA. V was cut by 7 bases and J by 8 bases, with 13 bases left in between. This CDR3 has 12 amino acids. The CDR3 region is CASTHPVPTQYF. CDR3 nucleotide sequence: TGTGCCAGCACTCACCCCGTCCCTACGCAGTATTTT.

This sequence joins TRBV27 and TRBJ1-1, with 8 bases lining up with TRBD1. V lost 5 bases to trimming and J lost 0 bases; unmatched junction nucleotides: 8. There are 16 residues in the CDR3. From germline, CDR1 is MNHEY and CDR2 SMNVEV (reference sequence). The CDR3 reads CASSPSAGGLNTEAFF. The CDR3 DNA reads as TGTGCCAGCAGTCCAAGTGCAGGGGGCCTGAACACTGAAGCTTTCTTT.

Note on this clonotype: A much larger clone differs from this one at a single base, so this may be a read error. The rearrangement uses TRBV10-3 and TRBJ2-7; tentatively, D is TRBD1 (5 bases). The CDR3 contains 13 residues. The germline V gene encodes CDR1 ENHRY and CDR2 SYGVKD. The V end was cut by 6 bases, the J end by 7 bases, with 16 bases between. The CDR3: CAISDRWGGEQYF. Here the CDR3 DNA reads TGTGCCATCAGCGACAGATGGGGTGGGGAGCAGTACTTC.

Ten or more counts support this clonotype. The rearrangement uses TRBV5-6 and TRBJ2-7; perhaps TRBD2 as D (6 bases). Germline V lookup: CDR1 SGHDT, CDR2 YYEEEE. CDR3 length equals 15 residues. The V end lost 2 bases, the J end lost 2 bases, and 14 bases lay between the germline ends. CDR3 residues: CASSFGVAGPYEQYF. As DNA, the CDR3 is TGTGCCAGCAGCTTCGGGGTCGCGGGGCCCTACGAGCAGTACTTC.

The gene calls are TRBV6-1 and TRBJ2-1; 12 bases fit TRBD2. Per the germline V gene, CDR1 is MNHNS and CDR2 is SASEGT. V trimming: 6 bases; J trimming: 3 bases; junction bases outside the gene matches: 6. CDR3 length equals 16 residues. This chain's CDR3 is CASRRTSGDIYNEQFF. For the CDR3, the DNA is TGTGCCAGCAGAAGGACTAGCGGGGACATCTACAATGAGCAGTTCTTC.

This clonotype was seen just once. Given a much more abundant clone one base away, this may be a read error. CDR3 DNA sequence: TGTGCCAGCTCAGAGTGGGGGTTGTACAATGAGCAGTTCTTC. Amino acids: CASSEWGLYNEQFF. This chain joins TRBV9 and TRBJ2-1; D is tentatively TRBD1 or TRBD2 (5 bases each). The CDR3 totals 14 residues. CDR1 is SGDLS, CDR2 YYNGEE, per germline. V lost 7 bases and J lost 4, with 15 bases in between.

This clonotype was detected many times. The chain joins TRBV4-3 to TRBJ1-2; the D is unclear. The CDR3 consists of 13 residues. The germline V and J ends were trimmed by 4 bases and 4 bases, with 10 bases remaining between them. CDR1 is LGHNA, CDR2 YSLEER, per germline. The CDR3 spells CASSPPGGYGYTF. DNA of the CDR3: TGCGCCAGCAGCCCACCCGGCGGCTATGGCTACACCTTC.

V usage is TRBV5-4 and J usage is TRBJ2-2, with 8 positions matching TRBD2. CDR3 length: 16 residues. V shed 4 bases, J shed 4 bases, and the junction held 9 bases outside the gene matches. Germline assignment: CDR1 SGHNT and CDR2 YYREEE (reference sequence). CDR3 region: CASSLPSGSATGELFF. The CDR3 nucleotides read TGTGCCAGCAGCCTCCCAAGCGGGAGCGCCACCGGGGAGCTGTTTTTT.

This clonotype is large in the sample. J is TRBJ1-3 and V is TRBV5-1; 7 positions match TRBD1. J was trimmed by 4 bases and V by 4 bases; bases with no gene match: 8. Germline CDR1 is SGHRS and CDR2 is YFSETQ. The CDR3 has 15 residues. CDR3 nucleotide sequence: TGCGCCAGCAGCGGGGACAGCGGCCCCGGAAACACCATATATTTT. Protein: CASSGDSGPGNTIYF.

This clonotype has ten or more counts. The chain carries TRBV5-1 and TRBJ2-3; D perhaps matches TRBD2 (6 bases). Per germline, CDR1 SGHRS and CDR2 YFSETQ. The CDR3 has 15 amino acids. Trimming shortened V by 1 base and J by 2 bases, and 11 bases separated the two germline ends. CDR3 sequence: CASSLTSLTTDTQYF. The DNA for the CDR3 is TGCGCCAGCAGCTTGACTAGCTTAACCACAGATACGCAGTATTTT.

Many counts were recorded for this clonotype. The chain employs TRBV20-1 and TRBJ1-2; 7 positions match TRBD1. V lost 5 bases, J lost 6 bases, and 6 bases stayed unmatched. This CDR3 contains 12 residues. Germline V gene data show CDR1 as DFQATT and CDR2 as SNEGSKA (reference sequence). DNA of the CDR3: TGCAGTGCTTATGACAGGGCCGATGGCTACACCTTC. It specifies CSAYDRADGYTF.

In its sample, this clonotype was seen many times. The CDR3 reads CASSTNGRYNSPLHF. The CDR3 DNA follows: TGTGCCAGCAGCACTAACGGACGGTATAATTCACCCCTCCACTTT. V usage is TRBV7-3 and J usage is TRBJ1-6; D call uncertain. Germline CDR1 reads SGHTA; CDR2 reads FQGTGA. V was pared by 5 bases and J by 4 bases, with 12 bases between. CDR3 length equals 15 residues.

This clonotype was counted many times. J is TRBJ2-1 and V is TRBV7-2, with 9 bases that match TRBD1. Germline V CDR1 and CDR2: SGHTA, FQGNSA. This CDR3 region has 15 residues. V was clipped by 7 bases and J by 6 bases; unmatched bases: 10. The DNA of the CDR3 is TGTGCCAGCATACCCCGGGACAGGGCAGGCAATGAGCAGTTCTTC. Translation: CASIPRDRAGNEQFF.

This clonotype has at least ten counts. Its ends do not fully match the called genes, so a read error is possible. V usage is TRBV24-1 and J usage is TRBJ2-3, with a tentative D call TRBD1 (6 bases). Germline assignment: CDR1 KGHDR and CDR2 SFDVKD. The CDR3 spans 16 residues. The CDR3 is CATSGSYRANTDTRYF. The CDR3 coding sequence is TGTGCCACCAGTGGCTCTTACAGGGCGAACACAGATACGCGGTATTTT.

In this sample, this clonotype turned up many times. The V and J genes are TRBV4-2 and TRBJ2-3; 9 bases fit TRBD2. CDR3 length equals 18 residues. Germline assignment: CDR1 LGHNA and CDR2 YNFKEQ. After removal of 0 bases from V and 3 bases from J, the junction contained 10 bases not matched to a gene. The CDR3 loop reads CASSQDQVAGESTDTQYF. The CDR3 nucleotides read TGTGCCAGCAGCCAAGATCAAGTAGCGGGGGAGTCAACAGATACGCAGTATTTT.

This clonotype was counted ten times or more. This chain links TRBV5-1 with TRBJ2-3; 8 bases align to TRBD2. Germline loops: CDR1 SGHRS, CDR2 YFSETQ. CDR3 length: 15 amino acids. V shed 3 bases and J 6 bases; nucleotides not matched to a gene: 9. The CDR3 nucleotides read TGCGCCAGCAGCTGGGCCGGGTCGGGGGGGGATACGCAGTATTTT. Its translation is CASSWAGSGGDTQYF.

Remarks on this clonotype: One base away lies a much larger clone, so this may be a sequencing read error. The chain's CDR3 is CASSPITGGGTQYF. DNA for the CDR3: TGTGCCAGCAGCCCCATTACAGGGGGCGGGACCCAGTACTTC. The chain links TRBV7-9 to TRBJ2-5, with TRBD1 identical over 9 bases. The germline V gene has CDR1 SEHNR and CDR2 FQNEAQ (reference sequence). V shed 5 bases, J shed 7 bases, and the junction held 8 bases outside the gene matches. The CDR3 spans 14 residues.

There are many counts of this clonotype. This chain connects TRBV2 to TRBJ2-7; D could derive from TRBD1 or TRBD2 (5 bases each). Looked up from germline, CDR1 is SNHLY and CDR2 is FYNNEI. The CDR3 consists of 14 residues. V was pared by 8 bases and J by 2 bases, with 16 bases between. Here the CDR3 DNA reads TGTGCCAGCCACCGGGACGGCGACACCTACGAGCAGTACTTC. Translating it yields CASHRDGDTYEQYF.

Comment on this clonotype: A read error may explain this, as a much larger clone is one base away. The CDR3 DNA sequence: TGTGCCAGCAGTTACTTTCGGGACAGTATCCGAGCTTTCTTT. Its protein is CASSYFRDSIRAFF. The gene calls are TRBV6-2 or TRBV6-3 and TRBJ1-1, with TRBD1 matching 7 bases. CDR3 length: 14 amino acids. Trimming took 1 base from V and 10 from J; bases not matched to a gene: 9. The germline V gene has CDR1 MNHEY and CDR2 SVGEGT.

With respect to this clonotype: With a much larger clone just one base away, this may be a read error. The rearrangement joins TRBV5-5 to TRBJ1-1; D gene ambiguous. This CDR3 comprises 13 residues. Germline loops: CDR1 SGHKS, CDR2 YYEKEE (reference sequence). CDR3 sequence reads: CASILMQNTEAFF. For the CDR3, the DNA is TGTGCCAGCATCTTGATGCAAAACACTGAAGCTTTCTTT.

This clonotype was seen a single time. CDR3 protein: CALRVGPGNTIYF. The CDR3 DNA follows: TGTGCCTTGAGAGTGGGGCCTGGAAACACCATATATTTT. The chain employs TRBV6-1 and TRBJ1-3; tentatively, D is TRBD1 (5 bases). Trimming stripped 11 bases from V and 2 bases from J, with 13 bases between. The CDR3 covers 13 residues. The germline V gene encodes CDR1 MNHNS and CDR2 SASEGT.

This clonotype came up many times. The rearrangement joins TRBV2 to TRBJ1-6, with D possibly being TRBD1 (6 bases). Germline lookup yields CDR1 SNHLY and CDR2 FYNNEI. CDR3 length: 11 amino acids. Trimming pared 3 bases from V and 13 bases from J, leaving 7 bases between. CDR3 DNA: TGTGCCAGCAGTGAGGGGGGCCCCCTCCACTTT. It encodes CASSEGGPLHF.

The rearrangement joins TRBV7-2 to TRBJ2-5; TRBD1 aligns across 7 bases. The CDR3 is made up of 15 amino acids. J was trimmed by 2 bases and V by 4 bases; bases with no gene match: 7. CDR1 is SGHTA, CDR2 FQGNSA, per germline. Written as DNA, the CDR3 is TGTGCCAGCAGCTCAGGGACAGCGACACAAGAGACCCAGTACTTC. Amino acids: CASSSGTATQETQYF.

With respect to this clonotype: A far more abundant clone sits one base away, making this likely a read error. This rearrangement joins TRBV6-2 or TRBV6-3 to TRBJ1-2; D possibly corresponds to TRBD1 (6 bases). CDR3 length: 13 residues. V lost 5 bases and J 7 bases, leaving 14 bases between the germline ends. Germline values: CDR1 MNHEY, CDR2 SVGEGT. DNA for the CDR3: TGTGCCAGCAGTCCCTACGGGGGCCGTGGCTACACCTTC. It codes for CASSPYGGRGYTF.

The sample holds one count of this clonotype. The chain links TRBV27 to TRBJ2-2; 10 bases are a match to TRBD2. The CDR3 loop spans 16 amino acids. V was pared by 0 bases and J by 6 bases, with 4 bases of the junction left unmatched. The germline gives CDR1 MNHEY, CDR2 SMNVEV (reference sequence). The CDR3 nucleotides read TGTGCCAGCAGTTTATCTCCTAGCGGGAGATCCGGGGAGCTGTTTTTT. This translates into CASSLSPSGRSGELFF.

This clonotype was seen at least ten times. The rearrangement joins TRBV12-3 or TRBV12-4 to TRBJ1-5, with D perhaps matching TRBD1 (6 bases). Trimming pared 4 bases from V and 0 bases from J, leaving 13 bases between. This CDR3 has 16 amino acids. CDR3 nucleotides: TGTGCCAGCAGTTCTACAGGGATTAATAGCAATCAGCCCCAGCATTTT. Translated: CASSSTGINSNQPQHF.

This clonotype is deemed medium-sized. The V call is TRBV4-3, the J call TRBJ2-3; TRBD1 is a possible D gene (6 bases). CDR3 length: 13 residues. Trimming cost V 6 bases and J 3 bases, with 10 bases left between them. Germline-derived CDR1 and CDR2 are LGHNA and YSLEER. CDR3 amino acids: CASSRRGTDTQYF. CDR3 coding DNA: TGCGCCAGCAGTCGCAGGGGAACAGATACGCAGTATTTT.

With regard to this clonotype: One end of the junction is discordant with germline, which a read error may explain. The chain couples TRBV7-8 to TRBJ2-7; D gene uncertain. CDR1 and CDR2 (germline): SGHVS, FQNEAQ. The CDR3 runs to 13 residues. The CDR3 DNA reads as TGTGCCAGCAGCCCATACCTGGTCTACGTGCAGTACTTC. Residues: CASSPYLVYVQYF.

This clonotype was seen at least ten times. Here the CDR3 DNA reads TGCGCCAGCGTCTCCGCGGGGGCCACCGGGGAGCTGTTTTTT. Protein product: CASVSAGATGELFF. This rearrangement joins TRBV5-1 to TRBJ2-2, with D maybe TRBD2 (7 bases). This CDR3 is 14 amino acids long. Germline V gene data show CDR1 as SGHRS and CDR2 as YFSETQ. Trimming took off 7 bases at V and 4 bases at J, with 14 bases between the two ends. Using reference TRBV5-1 and TRBJ2-2 for the parts outside the CDR3, the full variable domain is KAGVTQTPRYLIKTRGQQVTLSCSPISGHRSVSWYQQTPGQGLQFLFEYFSETQRNKGNFPGRFSGRQFSNSRSEMNVSTLELGDSALYLCASVSAGATGELFFGEGSRLTVL.

This clonotype was seen just once. This chain uses TRBV12-3 or TRBV12-4 with TRBJ2-3; D not resolved. This CDR3 region has 13 residues. The V end lost 7 bases, the J end lost 1 base, and 9 bases lay between the germline ends. In DNA, the CDR3 is TGTGCCAGCATTTCTGTCGGCACAGATACGCAGTATTTT. It is translated as CASISVGTDTQYF.

In this sample, this clonotype turned up many times. The chain has TRBV28 and TRBJ1-1; 10 bases are shared with TRBD1. Germline assignment: CDR1 MDHEN and CDR2 SYDVKM. The V segment lost 6 bases and the J segment 9 bases; nucleotides outside the gene matches: 10. The CDR3 covers 14 residues. CDR3 nucleotide sequence: TGTGCCAGCAGCCCGGGACAGGGGATTTCCCAAGCTTTCTTT. Residues: CASSPGQGISQAFF.